The source of this T cell receptor (beta chain) is a study of blood T cells in healthy people across ages (dated by TCRdb to 2013 to 2016). With respect to the entire study: In model experiments, roughly one uniquely barcoded TCR beta cDNA molecule per two T cells was captured by template switching. Age-related changes in TCR beta repertoire diversity were measured in the study by deep sequencing normalized with unique cDNA molecular identifiers. The donors were divided into four age groups: young (average around 15 years), middle-aged (about 41), aged (roughly 60) and long-lived (roughly 88). To avoid experimental bias, donors of different ages were distributed randomly across sequencing lanes. Two additional independent replicas of 1 million unique cDNA reads from the same blood draw were analyzed for two donors (one aged 18 to 29 and one aged 80 or older).

About this clonotype itself: Its specific antigen is unknown. The sample holds no much larger clone one base away, and base qualities are not on file.

The library was made by 5' RACE. Sequencing was carried out with an Illumina HiSeq 2500. A second PCR of roughly 6 to 11 cycles was performed with a sample-barcoded 5' primer and a J-beta primer mix. A template-switch 5' adaptor carrying 12 random nucleotides introduced a unique molecular identifier onto each TCR beta cDNA molecule. At least 2.5 million CDR3-containing paired-end reads were obtained from each sample. First-strand cDNA synthesis was performed from all RNA using the Mint cDNA synthesis kit, with priming by a TRBC-specific oligonucleotide. Following uracil-DNA glycosylase treatment, a first 18-cycle PCR with universal primers M1SS and BC2_uni_R was performed on all cDNA. On the authors' methods: For normalization, 1 million high-quality reads were randomly selected from each sample, with every read carrying a distinct molecular identifier. Instead of being binned into consensus sequences, reads with shared molecular identifiers were discarded. MiTCR, set to a Q25 quality threshold and the strictest error-elimination algorithm, was used for CDR3 identification, clonotype clustering and error correction. A nonparametric unseen species model with Euler transformation was used to estimate lower-bound total TCR beta diversity. TCRdb itself trimmed the public reads at Q25 with fastp, ran MiXCR and retained productive beta chains. Each entry is one CDR3 protein sequence, shown with its most common DNA and genes. TCRdb's processing, not the study's, gives the V and J calls here. This sample is represented by approximately 880,000 distinct CDR3 sequences; approximately 49% of them were singletons. The top ten hold roughly an eighth of the sample.

The CDR1 and CDR2 encoded by the germline V gene are SGHNT and YENEEA. Reading from cysteine to phenylalanine, the CDR3 counts 16 amino acids. The entry retains the CDR3 DNA only, 48 bases that are in frame from base 1. V is pared back by 0 bases and J by 5 bases, with 16 bases lying between the germline termini. The donors were roughly 39 Caucasian individuals from Russia, aged roughly 6 to 90 years, who were systemically healthy. Each donor gave about 9.7 milliliters of peripheral blood, drawn into EDTA-treated Vacutainer tubes. PBMCs were isolated by Ficoll-Paque density-gradient centrifugation, with at least 6 million obtained per sample. Total RNA, at least 6 micrograms per sample, was extracted from PBMCs with Trizol reagent. For every donor, an aliquot of PBMCs went through flow cytometry to measure the percentages of naive CD45RAhigh/CD27high T cells. What the study reported, not specific to this receptor: Compared with the aged group, the long-lived group had more naive CD4+ T cells, fewer expanded clones and increased TCR diversity, suggesting age selection. There was a strong correlation between observed TCR beta diversity and the percentage of naive T cells measured by flow cytometry. Because the CMV infection status of the donors was unknown, age-related changes in expanded clonotypes may potentially have been confounded. Total diversity estimates from one million sequenced T cells were considered lower bounds and underestimates. Observed TCR beta diversity per million T cells fell roughly linearly with age, and a significant reduction was already apparent by age about 36. Bulk unsorted PBMC profiling prevented conclusive comparison of naive and antigen-experienced compartments.

The chain is made from TRBV11-3 and TRBJ2-5; tentative D gene TRBD1, with 6 bases matching. The source is a man aged 30 to 45 in good health. What was sequenced was blood. The CDR3 region reads CASSLEGDMYGETQYF. The bases are TGTGCCAGCAGCTTAGAAGGGGACATGTATGGCGAGACCCAGTACTTC.